This TCR beta chain was captured by sequencing in a study of T cell clonality in common variable immunodeficiency. General study points: In common variable immunodeficiency, TCR beta chains reportedly carried fewer deletions and N-nucleotide insertions. CVID subjects had higher TCRbeta clonality than healthy controls, most marked in about a third.

Its frequency marks this clone as medium-sized. The antigen remains unidentified. Read data end 3 residues before the CDR3 end; the end is taken from the germline J gene. The CVID group had 15 females and 25 to 30 males, mean age around 42. Heparinized whole blood, about 4.5 to 9 ml, came from each donor. Germline lookup yields CDR1 SGHDT and CDR2 YYEEEE. There are 15 residues in the CDR3. J gave up 5 bases and V 2 bases, and 6 bases lay outside the gene matches. Using immunoSEQ multiplex PCR, the repertoire was profiled, and TCRdb retains in-frame clones only, with some absent. With around 8,000 clones in the sample, the ten largest clones hold around 3.8%.

Sequenced material: peripheral blood mononuclear cells. This sequence was found in a human donor with common variable immunodeficiency. The genes are TRBV5-6 and TRBJ1-2; 10 positions match TRBD1. The CDR3 DNA, read in part, is TGTGCCAGCAGCTTAACCGGGACAGGGGCATATGGC. It yields the protein CASSLTGTGAYG. The whole CDR3 protein is CASSLTGTGAYGYTF.